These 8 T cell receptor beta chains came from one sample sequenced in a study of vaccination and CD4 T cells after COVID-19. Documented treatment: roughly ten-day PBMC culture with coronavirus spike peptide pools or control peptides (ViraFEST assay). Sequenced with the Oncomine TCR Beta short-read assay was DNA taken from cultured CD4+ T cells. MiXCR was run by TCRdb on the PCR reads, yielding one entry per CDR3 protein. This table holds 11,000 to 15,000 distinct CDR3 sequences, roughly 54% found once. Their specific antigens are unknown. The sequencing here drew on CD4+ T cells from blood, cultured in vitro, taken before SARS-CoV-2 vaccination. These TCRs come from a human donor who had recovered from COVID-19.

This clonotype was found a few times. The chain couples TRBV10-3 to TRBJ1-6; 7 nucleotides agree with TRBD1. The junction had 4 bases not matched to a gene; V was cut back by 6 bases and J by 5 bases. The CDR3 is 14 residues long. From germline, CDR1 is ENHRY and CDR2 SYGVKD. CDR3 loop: CAISVGQNNSPLHF. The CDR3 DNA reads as TGTGCCATCAGCGTGGGACAGAATAATTCACCCCTCCACTTT.

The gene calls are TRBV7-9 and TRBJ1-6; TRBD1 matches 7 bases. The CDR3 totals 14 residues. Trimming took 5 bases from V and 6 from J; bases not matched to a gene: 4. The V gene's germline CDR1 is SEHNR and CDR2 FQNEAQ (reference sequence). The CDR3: CASSLGQVNSPLHF. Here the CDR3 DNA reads TGTGCCAGCAGCCTCGGACAGGTTAATTCACCCCTCCACTTT.

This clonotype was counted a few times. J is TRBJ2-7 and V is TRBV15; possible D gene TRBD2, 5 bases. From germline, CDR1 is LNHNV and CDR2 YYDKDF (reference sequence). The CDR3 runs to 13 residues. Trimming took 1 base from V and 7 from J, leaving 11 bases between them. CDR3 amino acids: CATSRVLAREQYF. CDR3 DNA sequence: TGTGCCACCAGCAGAGTTCTAGCCCGGGAGCAGTACTTC.

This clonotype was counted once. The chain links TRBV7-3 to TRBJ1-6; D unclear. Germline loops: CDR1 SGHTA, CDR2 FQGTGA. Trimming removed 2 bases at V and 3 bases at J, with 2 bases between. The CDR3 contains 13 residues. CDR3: CASSLYYNSPLHF. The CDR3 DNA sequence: TGTGCCAGCAGCTTATACTATAATTCACCCCTCCACTTT.

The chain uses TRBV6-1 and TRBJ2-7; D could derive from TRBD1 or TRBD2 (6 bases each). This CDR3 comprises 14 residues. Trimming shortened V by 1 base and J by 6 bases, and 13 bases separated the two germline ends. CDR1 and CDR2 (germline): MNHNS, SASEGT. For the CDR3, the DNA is TGTGCCAGCAGTGAAGGGGGGGCGAAGGTCGAGCAGTACTTC. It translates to CASSEGGAKVEQYF.

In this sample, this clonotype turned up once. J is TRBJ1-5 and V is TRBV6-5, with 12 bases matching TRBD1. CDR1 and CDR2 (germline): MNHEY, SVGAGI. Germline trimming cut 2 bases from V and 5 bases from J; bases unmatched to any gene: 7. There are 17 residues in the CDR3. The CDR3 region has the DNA TGTGCCAGCAGTTACGGGGGGGACAGGGGGCTTGATCAGCCCCAGCATTTT. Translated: CASSYGGDRGLDQPQHF.

The DNA for the CDR3 is TGTGCCAGCAGACCTCTAGCGGGATCCGGAAATGAGCAGTTCTTC. Translation: CASRPLAGSGNEQFF. This chain connects TRBV11-2 to TRBJ2-1, with TRBD2 matching over 9 bases. J was trimmed by 7 bases and V by 6 bases; bases with no gene match: 10. CDR3 length: 15 amino acids. CDR1 is SGHAT, CDR2 FQNNGV, per germline.

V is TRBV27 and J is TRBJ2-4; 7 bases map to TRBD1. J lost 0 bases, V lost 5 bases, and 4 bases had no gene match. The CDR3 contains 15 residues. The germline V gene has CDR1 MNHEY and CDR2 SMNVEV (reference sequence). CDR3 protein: CASSKTGIAKNIQYF. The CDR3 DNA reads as TGTGCCAGCAGTAAGACAGGGATAGCCAAAAACATTCAGTACTTC.